The T cell receptor (beta chain) described here comes from a study of spatial heterogeneity in lung cancer. The CDR3 extends over 16 amino acids. Trimming took 3 bases from V and 1 from J, leaving 13 bases between them. Germline assignment: CDR1 LGHDT and CDR2 YNNKEL (reference sequence). The time point: sample taken at primary tumor resection. The authors sequenced whole RNA from tumor, nontumor lung or frozen PBMC without sorting. TCRdb reanalysed the 5' RACE reads using MiXCR and keeps one entry per CDR3 protein. The sample holds around 40,000 distinct CDR3 sequences, around 5.8% seen once. This clonotype has a count of ten or more.

The source is a male donor with early-stage non-small cell lung cancer. The material sequenced was PBMCs, taken at surgery. V is TRBV3-1 and J is TRBJ2-4; D possibly corresponds to TRBD2 (5 bases). Here the CDR3 reads CASSHPGTSAKNIQYF. CDR3 nucleotides: TGTGCCAGCAGCCATCCGGGAACTTCGGCCAAAAACATTCAGTACTTC. Using reference TRBV3-1 and TRBJ2-4 for the parts outside the CDR3, the full variable domain is DTAVSQTPKYLVTQMGNDKSIKCEQNLGHDTMYWYKQDSKKFLKIMFSYNNKELIINETVPNRFSPKSPDKAHLNLHINSLELGDSAVYFCASSHPGTSAKNIQYFGAGTRLSVL.